This T cell receptor beta chain was captured by sequencing in a study of blood T cell repertoires in COVID-19. Overall study context: Donors in the United States, Italy and Spain gave samples during acute or convalescent COVID-19.

This CDR3 is built from 16 residues. CDR1 SGDLS and CDR2 YYNGEE come from the germline V gene. The V and J ends lost 2 bases and 4 bases, in that order; junction bases with no gene match: 10. Those enrolled, adults aged roughly 18 to 89 years, came from about two dozen US areas. Symptom resolution, clearance, or two negative PCRs marked donors in Cohort 3 as recovered. Per the authors' pipeline: Reference gene primer amplification gave estimated nucleated cell counts. The table came from immunoSEQ multiplex PCR; TCRdb's copy has only in-frame clones and leaves some out. V, J and clone size are those of that table, while D and trimming were read from the DNA. The sample includes 150,000 to 250,000 clones, 65% to 90% of them seen just once.

The receptor was isolated from a man in his forties who had recovered from COVID-19. The chain joins TRBV9 to TRBJ1-2; 8 bases align to TRBD1. The sequenced sample consisted of PBMCs or T cells enriched from blood (not recorded which). The CDR3 loop reads CASSVDRGNGVYGYTF. CDR3 bases: TGTGCCAGCAGCGTCGACAGGGGCAACGGGGTCTATGGCTACACCTTC.